What follows are 18 T cell receptor beta chains derived from one specimen sequenced in a study of blood T cell repertoires in COVID-19. The protocol was immunoSEQ multiplex PCR, while the TCRdb copy is restricted to in-frame clones and leaves out a portion. Of around 58,000 clones listed, just over 85% were seen once; the top ten hold 40% to 45%. Material for sequencing was peripheral blood. These receptors came from a woman in her sixties or seventies with COVID-19, enrolled during active disease.

The CDR3 here is CAWDREMNTEAFF. CDR3 coding DNA: TGTGCCTGGGACAGGGAGATGAACACTGAAGCTTTCTTT. The V call is TRBV30, the J call TRBJ1-1; 7 bases match TRBD1. The J segment lost 0 bases and the V segment lost 5 bases, leaving 3 bases of the junction unmatched. The CDR3 has 13 amino acids. The V gene's germline CDR1 is GTSNPN and CDR2 SVGIG (reference sequence).

V is TRBV7-8 and J is TRBJ2-2; 14 bases map to TRBD2. The CDR3 consists of 16 residues. Germline CDR1 is SGHVS and CDR2 is FQNEAQ. Trimming cost V 7 bases and J 5 bases; bases outside gene matches: 6. This chain's CDR3 is CASTRGLAGVTGELFF. The CDR3 DNA is TGTGCCAGCACCCGGGGACTAGCGGGAGTTACCGGGGAGCTGTTTTTT.

The genes are TRBV6-2 or TRBV6-3 and TRBJ1-2; possibly TRBD1 for D (5 bases). Germline V gene lookup returns CDR1 MNHEY and CDR2 SVGEGT. The CDR3 loop spans 13 amino acids. Between the trimmed V and J ends, which lost 2 bases and 7 bases, there was a span of 11 bases. DNA for the CDR3: TGTGCCAGCAGTTACAGGGGACTGAGTGGCTACACCTTC. It encodes CASSYRGLSGYTF.

This clone appeared a single time. The V call is TRBV24-1, the J call TRBJ2-2; maybe TRBD1 (6 bases). V lost 4 bases, J lost 2 bases, and 13 bases lay in between. CDR1 is KGHDR and CDR2 is SFDVKD in the germline V gene. This CDR3 is 16 amino acids long. CDR3 DNA sequence: TGTGCCACCAGTGAAAATGGACAGATTAACACCGGGGAGCTGTTTTTT. It encodes CATSENGQINTGELFF.

J is TRBJ2-5 and V is TRBV28, with TRBD2 matching 8 bases. Germline CDR1 is MDHEN and CDR2 is SYDVKM. V trimming: 9 bases; J trimming: 9 bases; junction bases outside the gene matches: 15. The CDR3 extends over 14 amino acids. CDR3 DNA: TGTGCCAGTAAATCACATAGCGGGACTCAGTCCCAGTACTTC. Protein sequence: CASKSHSGTQSQYF.

The V call is TRBV7-8, the J call TRBJ2-1; 7 bases fit TRBD2. This CDR3 comprises 14 residues. Germline CDR1 reads SGHVS; CDR2 reads FQNEAQ. The V gene end was trimmed by 6 bases and the J gene end by 8 bases; junction bases not matched to a gene: 10. Written as DNA, the CDR3 is TGTGCCAGCAGAATCGGGACTAACCGGGATGAGCAGTTCTTC. Translation: CASRIGTNRDEQFF.

The V call is TRBV5-1, the J call TRBJ2-7, with 7 bases fitting TRBD1. This CDR3 is built from 15 residues. Per the germline V gene, CDR1 is SGHRS and CDR2 is YFSETQ. V trimming: 4 bases; J trimming: 2 bases; junction bases outside the gene matches: 9. The CDR3 sequence: CASSGIGTVTYEQYF. The CDR3 region has the DNA TGCGCCAGCAGCGGAATTGGGACAGTTACCTACGAGCAGTACTTC.

The gene calls are TRBV7-2 and TRBJ1-5; 10 nucleotides match TRBD1. In germline, CDR1 is SGHTA, CDR2 FQGNSA. This CDR3 spans 14 amino acids. V trimming: 4 bases; J trimming: 5 bases; junction bases outside the gene matches: 2. The CDR3 here is CASSSGQGDQPQHF. In DNA, the CDR3 is TGTGCCAGCAGCTCTGGACAGGGGGATCAGCCCCAGCATTTT.

The chain is built from TRBV18 and TRBJ1-2, with 8 bases lining up with TRBD1. The CDR3 loop spans 15 amino acids. Germline values: CDR1 KGHSH, CDR2 LQKENI. The J segment lost 5 bases and the V segment lost 3 bases, leaving 8 bases of the junction unmatched. The CDR3 here is CASSPPGQGSYGYTF. Here the CDR3 DNA reads TGTGCCAGCTCACCCCCCGGACAGGGTAGTTATGGCTACACCTTC. The full variable domain, in which reference TRBV18 and TRBJ1-2 provide the parts outside the CDR3, is NAGVMQNPRHLVRRRGQEARLRCSPMKGHSHVYWYRQLPEEGLKFMVYLQKENIIDESGMPKERFSAEFPKEGPSILRIQQVVRGDSAAYFCASSPPGQGSYGYTFGSGTRLTVV.

The sample holds a few counts of this clone. The V gene is TRBV19, the J gene TRBJ2-2; no clear D gene. The V end was cut by 2 bases, the J end by 7 bases, with 11 bases between. From germline, CDR1 is LNHDA and CDR2 SQIVND (reference sequence). The CDR3 loop spans 14 amino acids. This CDR3 is CASSIRLLSGELFF. The CDR3 DNA reads as TGTGCCAGTAGTATACGACTCCTCAGCGGGGAGCTGTTTTTT.

This clone was counted once. V usage is TRBV4-1 and J usage is TRBJ2-2, with TRBD1 matching 9 bases. J lost 6 bases, V lost 0 bases, and 8 bases had no gene match. The CDR3 runs to 17 residues. The germline gives CDR1 MGHRA, CDR2 YSYEKL. The CDR3 sequence is CASSQDRWTGVPGELFF. The CDR3 DNA reads as TGCGCCAGCAGCCAAGATCGCTGGACAGGGGTTCCCGGGGAGCTGTTTTTT.

This rearrangement joins TRBV6-2 or TRBV6-3 to TRBJ2-2; 8 nucleotides line up with TRBD1. Germline V lookup: CDR1 MNHEY, CDR2 SVGEGT. Trimming removed 0 bases from V and 0 bases from J; junction bases left unmatched: 3. The CDR3 sequence is 17 residues long. The CDR3 region is CASSYSPGQANTGELFF. The CDR3 bases are TGTGCCAGCAGTTACTCCCCGGGACAGGCGAACACCGGGGAGCTGTTTTTT.

This clone came up a few times. The chain couples TRBV28 to TRBJ1-5, with 11 bases lining up with TRBD1. Germline V CDR1 and CDR2: MDHEN, SYDVKM. Trimming cost V 4 bases and J 4 bases; bases outside gene matches: 0. This CDR3 is built from 14 residues. CDR3 protein: CASSWDRGNQPQHF. CDR3 sequence (DNA): TGTGCCAGCAGTTGGGACAGGGGGAATCAGCCCCAGCATTTT.

This clone was counted only a few times. This chain joins TRBV5-6 and TRBJ2-3; D unclear. V was trimmed by 2 bases and J by 1 base, leaving 8 bases between them. The CDR3 runs 14 residues. The germline gives CDR1 SGHDT, CDR2 YYEEEE. CDR3 loop: CASSLETRTDTQYF. CDR3 nucleotides: TGTGCCAGCAGCTTAGAAACTCGCACAGATACGCAGTATTTT.

This clone occurred once. The J gene is TRBJ1-1, the V gene TRBV6-2 or TRBV6-3; D remains unclear. The germline gives CDR1 MNHEY, CDR2 SVGEGT. The CDR3 length is 13 residues. Trimming left V 6 bases short and J 0 bases short, with 8 bases between. Written as DNA, the CDR3 is TGTGCCAGCAGCTTCCAGGTGAACACTGAAGCTTTCTTT. This translates into CASSFQVNTEAFF.

This clone occurred once. The V and J genes are TRBV12-3 or TRBV12-4 and TRBJ2-7; 7 nucleotides line up with TRBD1. The CDR3 contains 13 residues. Trimming took 7 bases from V and 2 from J; bases not matched to a gene: 5. The CDR3, as DNA: TGTGCCAGCACCCTGACAGGGACCTACGAGCAGTACTTC. Translated: CASTLTGTYEQYF.

The J gene is TRBJ2-2, the V gene TRBV30; D possibly corresponds to TRBD2 (7 bases). Trimming cost V 4 bases and J 0 bases, with 12 bases left between them. The CDR3 loop spans 15 amino acids. Germline CDR1 GTSNPN, CDR2 SVGIG (reference sequence). The CDR3 region is CAWKPGGANTGELFF. The CDR3 coding sequence is TGTGCCTGGAAGCCGGGGGGCGCGAACACCGGGGAGCTGTTTTTT.

V is TRBV11-2 and J is TRBJ1-2, with TRBD1 as a possible D gene (5 bases). The CDR3 runs to 15 residues. The V end was cut by 0 bases, the J end by 7 bases, with 15 bases between. Germline CDR1 SGHAT, CDR2 FQNNGV. This chain's CDR3 is CASSLDSWAGLGYTF. CDR3 in DNA: TGTGCCAGCAGCTTAGACAGTTGGGCAGGGCTTGGCTACACCTTC.